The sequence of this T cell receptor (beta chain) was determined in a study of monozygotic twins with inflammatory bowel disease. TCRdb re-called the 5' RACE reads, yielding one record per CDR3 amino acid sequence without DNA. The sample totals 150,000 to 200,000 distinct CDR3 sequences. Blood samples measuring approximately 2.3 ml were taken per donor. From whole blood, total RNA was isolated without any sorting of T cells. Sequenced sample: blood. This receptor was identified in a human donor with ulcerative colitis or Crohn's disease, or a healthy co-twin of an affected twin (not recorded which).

The CDR3 spells CASSSWEIRYTF. This sequence joins TRBV5-6 and TRBJ1-2. The CDR3 totals 12 residues. The germline gives CDR1 SGHDT, CDR2 YYEEEE.